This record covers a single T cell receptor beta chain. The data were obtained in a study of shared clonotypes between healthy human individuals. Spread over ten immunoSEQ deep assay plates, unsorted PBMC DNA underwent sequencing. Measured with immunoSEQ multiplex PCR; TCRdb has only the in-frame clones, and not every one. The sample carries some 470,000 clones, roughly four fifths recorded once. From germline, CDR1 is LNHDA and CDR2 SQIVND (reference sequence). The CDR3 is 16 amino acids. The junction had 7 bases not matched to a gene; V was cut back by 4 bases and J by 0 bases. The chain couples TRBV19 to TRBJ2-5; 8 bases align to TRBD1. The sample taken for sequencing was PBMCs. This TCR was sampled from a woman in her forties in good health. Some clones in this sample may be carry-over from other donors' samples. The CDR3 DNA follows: TGTGCCAGTAGTACCTTGCGACAGGGGTACCAAGAGACCCAGTACTTC. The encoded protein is CASSTLRQGYQETQYF.